This entry is about one T cell receptor beta chain. Its antigen is unidentified. These data belong to a study of a mutant IDH1 vaccine in newly diagnosed glioma. In the study overall: Vaccination of patients was performed eight times, in weeks 1, 3, 5, 7, 11, 15, 19 and 23. Standard pretreatment was either radiotherapy, temozolomide, or, for most, radiochemotherapy with temozolomide. Study-wide results and caveats: Overall, around 93% of patients had vaccine-induced immune responses.

CDR3 size: 15 residues. The germline V gene encodes CDR1 MGHRA and CDR2 YSYEKL. Trimming took 0 bases from V and 5 from J; bases not matched to a gene: 6. Stated time point: week 5, during vaccination. In the vaccine, a single dose held 300 ug of the mutant IDH1 20-mer peptide, along with topical imiquimod. The donor cohort comprised cases of new WHO grade 3 or 4 IDH1-mutant, ATRX-lost astrocytoma. TCRdb keeps only in-frame clones here, not all; method: immunoSEQ multiplex PCR. The top ten hold roughly 5.1% of the sample, which has 60,000 or so clones, 85% to 90% seen once. This chain links TRBV4-1 with TRBJ2-7, with 8 bases identical to TRBD1. The receptor comes from a woman aged 40 to 55 with glioma. The sequencing here drew on PBMCs, taken from a glioma patient whose treatment included an IDH1 peptide vaccine. CDR3 bases: TGCGCCAGCAGCCAAGATTTGTCAGGGGGCAACGAGCAGTACTTC. Amino acid sequence: CASSQDLSGGNEQYF.